This section outlines one TCR beta chain sequence together with its context. Which antigen it targets is not known. The cohort was made up of around 720 healthy bone marrow donors. At the time of sampling, all cohort members were nominally healthy, though unrecorded immune exposures were likely present. The donor was CMV seronegative and belonged to the group of 350 to 400 seronegative cohort members. A peripheral blood sample was collected from each donor, and TCR beta sequencing was performed on peripheral blood mononuclear cells. The Qiagen DNeasy Blood Extraction Kit was used to extract genomic DNA from the blood cell samples. V is shortened by 4 bases, J by 3 bases, and the region joining them spans 18 bases. CDR3 length: 16 amino acids, cysteine to phenylalanine. The CDR3 DNA has 48 bases and is translated from base 1. CDR1 is given as SEHNR and CDR2 as FQNEAQ, both from the germline V gene (reference sequence).

Libraries were made using the immunoSEQ multiplex PCR assay. The multiplex PCR relied on a mix of 60 forward primers for TCR Vbeta segments and 13 reverse primers for TCR Jbeta segments. Amplification of the CDR3 region of rearranged TCR beta genes was performed with a multiplex PCR assay on genomic DNA. On the Illumina HiSeq System, the amplified TCR beta libraries were sequenced as 87-base-pair reads. For the original study's pipeline: A later analysis tallied roughly 76 million unique TCR beta chains across the 550 to 850 repertoires, and some 10 million of those chains were shared by two or more donors. To remove PCR and sequencing errors, raw reads were error-corrected and collapsed into unique sequences using a nearest-neighbor algorithm that merged closely related sequences. CDR3 sequences were aligned to IMGT reference sequences to assign V, D and J gene segments. For a sequence to be retained, a match of at least six nucleotides was required to both a V gene segment and a J gene segment. A rearrangement counted as productive if the CDR3 had no stop codons and remained in frame with V and J, and every other rearrangement counted as non-productive. CDR3 was defined according to IMGT convention as the region running from the second conserved V-encoded cysteine to the conserved J-encoded phenylalanine. Sequences without an unambiguous match to a single V gene segment were excluded from the earlier analysis of about 600 of the donors. In an earlier analysis of about 590 of the donors, a V segment was called functional when productive rearrangements were above 56.7%, and segregating when the standard deviation between donors exceeded 5%. A statistical classification framework was developed to diagnose cytomegalovirus status using the catalog of TCR beta chain sequences. In a later analysis, V and J genes were assigned by comparing TCR nucleotide sequences against IMGT/GENE-DB human TR gene sequences. A later analysis assigned CDR3 sequences and most-parsimonious VDJ recombination scenarios with the TCRdist pipeline. A later analysis defined each TCR beta chain by its CDR3 amino acid sequence plus V-gene family, and excluded reads lacking a unique V-gene family. A later analysis removed roughly 590 highly shared, low-generation-probability nucleotide sequences to deal with suspected cross-contamination and a sequencing artifact. For each public chain, a later analysis derived a clonal expansion index from normalized ranks of inferred template counts within each repertoire. In a later analysis, generation probabilities were computed using a VDJ recombination model fitted to out-of-frame rearrangements, and the results were checked against IGoR. In a later analysis, TCR-TCR, TCR-HLA and TCR-CMV co-occurrence was scored with hypergeometric tests, and a repertoire-size bias correction was applied to TCR pairs. In a later analysis, false discovery rates were estimated by permuting HLA or CMV assignments 20 times. In a later analysis, co-occurring TCRs were grouped using DBSCAN, with TCRdist sequence similarity added in when clustering inside HLA-allele-positive subsets. Repertoires with fewer than 30,000 or more than 120,000 public chains were left out of co-occurrence clustering, as were a few repertoires with anomalous nucleotide sharing. The immuneACCESS repertoire file appears here via TCRdb, limited to in-frame rearrangements. These files lack a portion of the clones; in checked studies, under half of the deficit traces to unresolved V genes, and the cause of the others is not known. V, J and clone size derive from that table, while D and trimming were established from the DNA sequence. The sample table gives fewer than 100,000 clones. The ten largest account for 1.5% of the sample.

This entry belongs to a study of cytomegalovirus exposure and HLA in healthy donors (dated by TCRdb to the late 2010s). As for the study more broadly: An earlier analysis of some 500 of the donors reported roughly 300 Gb of sequence data and around 120 million unique TCR beta sequences from about 200 million T cells. An earlier analysis of approximately 640 of the donors applied high-throughput TCR beta sequencing to assess whether each TCR beta V gene segment acted as functional or pseudogenic. In the later analysis, no new phenotypic data were used to find candidate immune exposures; instead, reliance was placed on TCR beta sequences and their occurrence across donors. High-throughput TCR immunosequencing, statistical association of individual TCRs with disease status, and machine learning were combined to predict cytomegalovirus infection status. A handful of DR-DQ haplotypes were handled as single units for association and clustering because linkage in the cohort was strong. An early release covering roughly 580 HLA-typed donors comprised 300 to 350 gigabases of sequencing data and around 86 million unique TCR sequences. The genetic ancestry cluster associated with self-reported Caucasian donors included 80% to 90% of the 398 genotyped donors. In a later analysis, previously published TCR beta repertoires from some 640 donors were re-analyzed and high-resolution HLA genotyping was added so that TCR occurrence patterns could be studied. The study profiled the T cell repertoires of fewer than 850 subjects by immunosequencing and related them to cytomegalovirus serostatus. All discovery cohort repertoires had been generated on a single sequencing platform. HLA typing included class I and class II loci at four-digit resolution. Besides the first cohort of approximately 670 subjects, a separate validation cohort made up of about 120 different subjects was used. Typing coverage differed by locus: A, B, C, DRB1 and DQB1 were typed in about 620-630 donors, DQA1 in 522, DPA1 in 600 to 610, and DPB1 in roughly 470. The study aimed to test whether cataloging public T cell receptors could reveal signatures of past pathogen exposure. A later genetic analysis used genome-wide SNP genotypes for about 60% of the roughly 700 donors, treating that subset as a discovery cohort. Donor age, sex, ethnicity and CMV serostatus were compiled together with the repertoire data. On average, 235,054 unique TCR beta nucleotide sequences were sequenced per donor among about 400 genotyped donors of the cohort, with roughly 20% of those sequences being non-productive.

The full study reports these points: Cytomegalovirus status was reported to be diagnosed by the classifier with high specificity and sensitivity in both the original and validation cohorts. The only immune exposure information available for the cohort was CMV serostatus. Correlated functional status among segregating V segments might reflect linkage disequilibrium, but an unknown experimental factor could not be ruled out. A further reported finding was that TCR beta sequences accurately predicted the HLA-A and HLA-B alleles for most subjects in the first cohort. The sequencing pipeline was judged likely to have produced a cluster of highly shared sequence variants as a technical artifact. In a later analysis, most CMV-associated TCR beta chains were found to appear HLA-restricted, with HLA associations seemingly driven largely by CMV exposure. Some IMGT-functional V segments, including TRBV6-2 and TRBV6-3, could not be distinguished by the 87-base-pair reads and were therefore excluded. Broadly in line with IMGT annotations, most TCR beta V segments showed up in productive rearrangements about 90% or about 30% of the time in an earlier analysis of some 590 of the donors. In a later analysis, some 17,000 TCR beta sequences were associated with specific HLA alleles at a false discovery rate of 0.05. Most TCR sequences were seen in very few donors, while some public TCRs were found in many individuals. According to a later genetic analysis, donors in an Asian-associated ancestry cluster had fewer N-insertions in productive TCRs than the roughly 700-donor mean. V-gene and J-gene trimming of TCR beta chains was associated with a missense DCLRE1C variant in a later genetic analysis, and the association was replicated in an independent cohort. A later analysis found that TCR association rates varied across HLA loci, with DRB1 alleles showing the most associated TCRs and HLA-C alleles the fewest. It was suggested by the authors that the approach could potentially be generalized to other disease states and immunological phenotypes. Three of the identified cytomegalovirus-associated TCR beta chains were confirmed in vitro to be specific for cytomegalovirus antigens. In a later analysis, HLA-associated TCR beta chains were found to be more clonally expanded and to have lower generation probabilities than equally common non-associated chains. In the study, some 160 TCR beta chains were listed as associated with cytomegalovirus. This cohort had only TCR beta chains sequenced, and the lack of alpha or paired-chain data limited which features could be detected. The presence/absence analyses assumed that sequencing depth was roughly uniform across donors, and that assumption may not be true. Strong co-occurrence of HLA alleles, especially DR and DQ, made assigning TCR associations to individual alleles difficult. Because HLA typing was missing for some donors at each locus, association tests included only the typed subset. According to a later analysis, parvovirus B19, influenza, CMV and Epstein-Barr virus appeared linked to several top co-occurrence clusters. The earlier analysis of 587 of the donors excluded 15 to 20 rarely observed V segments, including chromosome 9 orphons, because counts were too low.

Recombination connected TRBV7-9 to TRBJ2-5, with TRBD2 perhaps the D gene, on 6 matching bases. The source of this sequence is a woman aged 60-75 years in good health and CMV-seronegative. Sequencing was carried out using PBMCs. The CDR3 has the sequence CASSSSRRVQEETQYF. The sequenced DNA: TGTGCCAGCAGCTCTTCGAGGAGGGTCCAGGAAGAGACCCAGTACTTC. Full variable domain (CDR3 extended with the reference TRBV7-9 and TRBJ2-5 proteins): DTGVSQNPRHKITKRGQNVTFRCDPISEHNRLYWYRQTLGQGPEFLTYFQNEAQLEKSRLLSDRFSAERPKGSFSTLEIQRTEQGDSAMYLCASSSSRRVQEETQYFGPGTRLLVL.